This TCR beta chain stems from a study of T cell repertoires in cytomegalovirus infection. Study-level background: Newly reported HLA-C-restricted and thoroughly characterized HLA-B-restricted CMV epitopes were employed. Study-wide findings and caveats: It was HLA-C-restricted CMV-specific TCR beta clonotypes that dominated the response ex vivo.

This clonotype was detected ten times or more. Its antigen is not known. TCRdb ran MiXCR on the reads and lists one entry per CDR3 protein. The sample yields 300,000 or so distinct CDR3 sequences, around a quarter seen once. CDR3 size: 14 residues. The germline V gene encodes CDR1 SGHAT and CDR2 FQNNGV. V was shortened by 6 bases and J by 4 bases, with 14 bases between the two germline ends. Here the sequenced sample was cultured PBMCs, taken from culture after CMV antigen stimulation. The clonotype comes from a human donor in good health (CMV status not recorded). Some clones in this sample may be carry-over from other donors' samples. The chain has TRBV11-2 and TRBJ2-3; the D is unclear. This CDR3 reads CASSYMLGADTQYF. CDR3 DNA: TGTGCCAGCAGTTACATGCTGGGTGCAGATACGCAGTATTTT.